These 23 T cell receptor beta chains were all obtained from the same sample, sequenced in a study of T-cell memory formation after mild COVID-19. TCRdb fed the 5' RACE reads into MiXCR, producing one record per CDR3 protein. This table has over 350,000 distinct CDR3 sequences, approximately 16% appearing once. Sequencing input: PBMCs or a T cell subset sorted from them (not recorded which). These receptors were taken from a man aged 18 to 30 who had mild COVID-19 (a few samples of this study predate the infection). Cell type and time point are not known.

The rearrangement links TRBV20-1 to TRBJ2-5, with D hard to call. This CDR3 is 13 amino acids long. Germline V gene data show CDR1 as DFQATT and CDR2 as SNEGSKA (reference sequence). Trimming took 3 bases from V and 0 from J, leaving 8 bases between them. CDR3 coding DNA: TGCAGTGCTAGTGACCCAAACCAAGAGACCCAGTACTTC. Protein product: CSASDPNQETQYF.

V gene TRBV4-1 combines with J gene TRBJ2-2, with a weak D call TRBD2 (5 bases). The CDR3 has 15 residues. Germline V lookup: CDR1 MGHRA, CDR2 YSYEKL. V was clipped by 1 base and J by 5 bases, with 11 bases between them. CDR3 amino acids: CASSQARTLTGELFF. CDR3 nucleotides: TGCGCCAGCAGCCAAGCTCGGACTCTTACCGGGGAGCTGTTTTTT.

The chain couples TRBV28 to TRBJ2-3; 9 nucleotides line up with TRBD2. In germline, CDR1 is MDHEN, CDR2 SYDVKM. This CDR3 is built from 19 residues. Germline trimming cut 5 bases from V and 4 bases from J; bases unmatched to any gene: 19. The CDR3 sequence is CASSPNRASSGSVSDTQYF. In nucleotides, the CDR3 is TGTGCCAGCAGTCCGAACAGGGCTAGTAGCGGGAGTGTCTCAGATACGCAGTATTTT.

The chain recombines TRBV15 with TRBJ1-5; D perhaps matches TRBD1 (6 bases). This CDR3 has 15 amino acids. In germline, CDR1 is LNHNV, CDR2 YYDKDF (reference sequence). The V end lost 1 base, the J end lost 5 bases, and 12 bases lay between the germline ends. CDR3 protein: CATSRGQAPDQPQHF. DNA for the CDR3: TGTGCCACCAGCAGAGGACAGGCCCCCGATCAGCCCCAGCATTTT.

This chain joins TRBV5-4 and TRBJ2-5; D is possibly TRBD1 (5 bases). Germline CDR1 and CDR2: SGHNT and YYREEE (reference sequence). The length of the CDR3 is 15 residues. V gave up 2 bases and J gave up 5 bases, with 16 bases separating them. The CDR3: CASSFSALKGETQYF. CDR3 sequence (DNA): TGTGCCAGCAGCTTTTCGGCCCTTAAGGGGGAGACCCAGTACTTC.

The chain has TRBV20-1 and TRBJ1-2, with unresolved D. Germline V gene data show CDR1 as DFQATT and CDR2 as SNEGSKA (reference sequence). The CDR3 runs to 14 residues. The V gene lost 6 bases and the J gene lost 2 bases, with 16 bases spanning the gap. CDR3 nucleotides: TGCAGTGCCCCCAAACCGGGAGACAACTATGGCTACACCTTC. Protein sequence: CSAPKPGDNYGYTF.

This clonotype has a handful of counts. V gene TRBV4-3 combines with J gene TRBJ2-1; 7 nucleotides line up with TRBD1. Trimming at V came to 0 bases and at J to 4 bases, leaving 6 bases not matched to a gene. This CDR3 has 16 amino acids. Germline V gene data show CDR1 as LGHNA and CDR2 as YSLEER. The CDR3 DNA is TGCGCCAGCAGCCAAGATCCAGGGGGATCATACAATGAGCAGTTCTTC. Translated, it gives CASSQDPGGSYNEQFF.

By frequency in the sample, this clonotype is medium-sized. The V call is TRBV2, the J call TRBJ2-5, with D uncertain. V was clipped by 6 bases and J by 1 base, with 6 bases between them. The CDR3 extends over 12 amino acids. Germline loops: CDR1 SNHLY, CDR2 FYNNEI. CDR3 nucleotide sequence: TGTGCCAGCAGAAACGCCCAAGAGACCCAGTACTTC. This translates into CASRNAQETQYF.

This clonotype was observed a few times. The V gene is TRBV5-4, the J gene TRBJ2-1; TRBD1 aligns across 8 bases. The V gene's germline CDR1 is SGHNT and CDR2 YYREEE (reference sequence). This CDR3 is 13 amino acids long. J lost 6 bases, V lost 4 bases, and 3 bases had no gene match. For the CDR3, the DNA is TGTGCCAGCAGCATCGGGACAGGCAATGAGCAGTTCTTC. Protein: CASSIGTGNEQFF.

This rearrangement joins TRBV2 to TRBJ2-2; D is ambiguous. Looked up from germline, CDR1 is SNHLY and CDR2 is FYNNEI. The CDR3 consists of 14 residues. V shed 2 bases and J shed 5 bases, with 9 bases lying between them. CDR3 DNA sequence: TGTGCCAGCAGTGAAAGGGCCGAGACCGGGGAGCTGTTTTTT. It codes for CASSERAETGELFF. The full variable domain, in which reference TRBV2 and TRBJ2-2 provide the parts outside the CDR3, is EPEVTQTPSHQVTQMGQEVILRCVPISNHLYFYWYRQILGQKVEFLVSFYNNEISEKSEIFDDQFSVERPDGSNFTLKIRSTKLEDSAMYFCASSERAETGELFFGEGSRLTVL.

This clonotype was detected a few times. This chain uses TRBV28 with TRBJ1-1; possible D gene TRBD1, 6 bases. Germline CDR1 and CDR2: MDHEN and SYDVKM. CDR3 length: 14 amino acids. Trimming left V 3 bases short and J 4 bases short, with 12 bases between. This chain's CDR3 is CASSFNRVVTEAFF. CDR3 sequence (DNA): TGTGCCAGCAGTTTCAACAGGGTGGTCACTGAAGCTTTCTTT.

The chain links TRBV12-3 or TRBV12-4 to TRBJ2-2, with D possibly being TRBD2 (7 bases). This CDR3 spans 15 amino acids. The germline V and J ends were trimmed by 6 bases and 3 bases, with 14 bases remaining between them. The CDR3 region has the DNA TGTGCCAGCAGGGGGGGGCCGGGACACACCGGGGAGCTGTTTTTT. This gives the protein CASRGGPGHTGELFF.

V usage is TRBV6-2 or TRBV6-3 and J usage is TRBJ2-5; TRBD2 is a possible D gene (6 bases). The germline V gene encodes CDR1 MNHEY and CDR2 SVGEGT. This CDR3 has 14 amino acids. V was shortened by 5 bases and J by 1 base, with 11 bases between the two germline ends. The CDR3, as DNA: TGTGCCAGCAGTGGAGCGGGCACCCAAGAGACCCAGTACTTC. Amino acids: CASSGAGTQETQYF.

The chain joins TRBV29-1 to TRBJ1-2; 8 bases match TRBD1. The length of the CDR3 is 13 residues. CDR1 SQVTM and CDR2 ANQGSEA come from the germline V gene. V trimming: 5 bases; J trimming: 0 bases; junction bases outside the gene matches: 2. CDR3 amino acids: CSVRTGTNYGYTF. As DNA, the CDR3 is TGCAGCGTTAGGACAGGGACTAACTATGGCTACACCTTC.

V is TRBV5-1 and J is TRBJ2-3; D not resolved. Trimming cost V 2 bases and J 0 bases, with 13 bases left between them. The CDR3 totals 16 residues. CDR1 is SGHRS, CDR2 YFSETQ, per germline. In DNA, the CDR3 is TGCGCCAGCAGCTTTTGGCTTCCACCTAGCACAGATACGCAGTATTTT. Encoded protein: CASSFWLPPSTDTQYF. The full variable domain, its missing parts supplied by reference TRBV5-1 and TRBJ2-3, is KAGVTQTPRYLIKTRGQQVTLSCSPISGHRSVSWYQQTPGQGLQFLFEYFSETQRNKGNFPGRFSGRQFSNSRSEMNVSTLELGDSALYLCASSFWLPPSTDTQYFGPGTRLTVL.

This chain links TRBV6-5 with TRBJ1-1, with TRBD1 matching over 7 bases. The V gene end was trimmed by 5 bases and the J gene end by 4 bases; junction bases not matched to a gene: 7. Germline-derived CDR1 and CDR2 are MNHEY and SVGAGI. The CDR3 is 14 residues long. The CDR3 bases are TGTGCCAGCAGTCAGGGGGTTCGCGTCACTGAAGCTTTCTTT. Translated: CASSQGVRVTEAFF.

This clonotype was detected a few times. V gene TRBV9 combines with J gene TRBJ2-5; 9 nucleotides agree with TRBD2. The ends lost 0 bases at V and 4 bases at J; junction bases unmatched: 10. Per the germline V gene, CDR1 is SGDLS and CDR2 is YYNGEE. The CDR3 is made up of 17 amino acids. DNA for the CDR3: TGTGCCAGCAGCGTAGGGGCTAGCGGGGATCCGCGAGAGACCCAGTACTTC. It translates to CASSVGASGDPRETQYF.

This clonotype was seen only a few times. The chain carries TRBV2 and TRBJ2-7; possibly TRBD1 or TRBD2 for D (5 bases each). Trimming took off 4 bases at V and 4 bases at J, with 14 bases between the two ends. Looked up from germline, CDR1 is SNHLY and CDR2 is FYNNEI. This CDR3 has 14 amino acids. The CDR3 reads CASSGGITPYEQYV. CDR3 in DNA: TGTGCCAGCAGTGGGGGGATAACTCCTTACGAGCAGTACGTC.

This clonotype was seen many times. V is TRBV6-4 and J is TRBJ2-3, with 8 bases lining up with TRBD2. Germline assignment: CDR1 MRHNA and CDR2 SNTAGT. Unmatched junction bases numbered 5, after V lost 4 bases and J lost 2 bases. The CDR3 totals 15 residues. CDR3 amino acids: CASSVLAGSTDTQYF. DNA of the CDR3: TGTGCCAGCAGTGTTCTAGCGGGCTCCACAGATACGCAGTATTTT.

This clonotype has a handful of counts. The chain is built from TRBV5-1 and TRBJ2-3; 9 bases align to TRBD2. Germline values: CDR1 SGHRS, CDR2 YFSETQ. The CDR3 consists of 14 residues. After removal of 7 bases from V and 4 bases from J, the junction contained 7 bases not matched to a gene. The CDR3 DNA sequence: TGCGCCAGCCGCCAGACTAGCGGTTCAGATACGCAGTATTTT. This translates into CASRQTSGSDTQYF.

Only a few counts were recorded for this clonotype. The chain joins TRBV5-1 to TRBJ1-1; D is uncertain. Trimming took 4 bases from V and 2 from J, leaving 21 bases between them. Per the germline V gene, CDR1 is SGHRS and CDR2 is YFSETQ. The CDR3 covers 17 residues. CDR3 sequence: CASSPTRGKSPNTEAFF. CDR3 bases: TGCGCCAGCAGCCCCACACGGGGAAAGAGTCCAAACACTGAAGCTTTCTTT.

This clonotype was seen a few times. This chain links TRBV2 with TRBJ2-7, with a weak D call TRBD2 (6 bases). From germline, CDR1 is SNHLY and CDR2 FYNNEI. The V gene lost 6 bases and the J gene lost 2 bases, with 14 bases spanning the gap. This CDR3 spans 14 amino acids. The CDR3 DNA follows: TGTGCCAGCAGAGCACGGACTACGGCCTACGAGCAGTACTTC. As protein: CASRARTTAYEQYF.

The chain recombines TRBV20-1 with TRBJ2-3; 10 bases are shared with TRBD2. CDR3 size: 17 residues. CDR1 is DFQATT and CDR2 is SNEGSKA in the germline V gene (reference sequence). V was clipped by 1 base and J by 3 bases; unmatched bases: 10. The CDR3 region has the DNA TGCAGTGCTAGAGGCGTACAAGCGGGGGGGAGGACAGATACGCAGTATTTT. It yields the protein CSARGVQAGGRTDTQYF.